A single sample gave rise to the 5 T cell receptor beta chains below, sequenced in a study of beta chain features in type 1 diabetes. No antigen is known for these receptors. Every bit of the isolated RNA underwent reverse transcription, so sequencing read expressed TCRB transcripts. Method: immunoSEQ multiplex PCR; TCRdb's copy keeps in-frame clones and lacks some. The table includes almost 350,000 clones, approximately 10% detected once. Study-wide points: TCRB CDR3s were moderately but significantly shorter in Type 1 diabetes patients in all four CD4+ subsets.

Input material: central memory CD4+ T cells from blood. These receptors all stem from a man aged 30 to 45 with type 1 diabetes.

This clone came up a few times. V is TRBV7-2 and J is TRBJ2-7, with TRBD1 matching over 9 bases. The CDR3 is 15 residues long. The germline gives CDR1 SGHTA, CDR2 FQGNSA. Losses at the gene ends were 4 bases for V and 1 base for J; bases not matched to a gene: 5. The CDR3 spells CASSWLQGASYEQYF. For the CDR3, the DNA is TGTGCCAGCAGCTGGTTACAGGGGGCGTCCTACGAGCAGTACTTC.

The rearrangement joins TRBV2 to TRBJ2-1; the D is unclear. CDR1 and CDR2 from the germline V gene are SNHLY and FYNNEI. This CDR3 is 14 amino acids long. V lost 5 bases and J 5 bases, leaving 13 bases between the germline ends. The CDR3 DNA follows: TGTGCCAGCAGTAAACGAACATTCGACAATGAGCAGTTCTTC. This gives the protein CASSKRTFDNEQFF. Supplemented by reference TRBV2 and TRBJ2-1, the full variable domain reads EPEVTQTPSHQVTQMGQEVILRCVPISNHLYFYWYRQILGQKVEFLVSFYNNEISEKSEIFDDQFSVERPDGSNFTLKIRSTKLEDSAMYFCASSKRTFDNEQFFGPGTRLTVL.

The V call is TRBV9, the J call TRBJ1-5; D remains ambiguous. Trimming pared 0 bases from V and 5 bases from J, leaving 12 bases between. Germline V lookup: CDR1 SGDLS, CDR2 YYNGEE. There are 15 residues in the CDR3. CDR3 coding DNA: TGTGCCAGCAGCGTAGGGGATGGCGGAGATCAGCCCCAGCATTTT. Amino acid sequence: CASSVGDGGDQPQHF.

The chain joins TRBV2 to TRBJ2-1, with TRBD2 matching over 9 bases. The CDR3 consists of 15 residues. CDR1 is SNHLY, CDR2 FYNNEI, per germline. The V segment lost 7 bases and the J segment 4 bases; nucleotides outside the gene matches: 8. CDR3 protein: CASKPSSGAYNEQFF. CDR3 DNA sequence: TGTGCCAGCAAGCCATCTAGCGGGGCTTACAATGAGCAGTTCTTC.

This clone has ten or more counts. The CDR3 spells CASSLFTSATYNEQFF. The CDR3 DNA reads TGTGCCAGCAGCTTATTCACTAGCGCAACCTACAATGAGCAGTTCTTC. The chain employs TRBV5-6 and TRBJ2-1; TRBD2 matches at 7 bases. Germline V lookup: CDR1 SGHDT, CDR2 YYEEEE. With 2 bases clipped from V and 2 bases from J, the junction kept 7 bases outside the gene matches. CDR3 length: 16 residues.